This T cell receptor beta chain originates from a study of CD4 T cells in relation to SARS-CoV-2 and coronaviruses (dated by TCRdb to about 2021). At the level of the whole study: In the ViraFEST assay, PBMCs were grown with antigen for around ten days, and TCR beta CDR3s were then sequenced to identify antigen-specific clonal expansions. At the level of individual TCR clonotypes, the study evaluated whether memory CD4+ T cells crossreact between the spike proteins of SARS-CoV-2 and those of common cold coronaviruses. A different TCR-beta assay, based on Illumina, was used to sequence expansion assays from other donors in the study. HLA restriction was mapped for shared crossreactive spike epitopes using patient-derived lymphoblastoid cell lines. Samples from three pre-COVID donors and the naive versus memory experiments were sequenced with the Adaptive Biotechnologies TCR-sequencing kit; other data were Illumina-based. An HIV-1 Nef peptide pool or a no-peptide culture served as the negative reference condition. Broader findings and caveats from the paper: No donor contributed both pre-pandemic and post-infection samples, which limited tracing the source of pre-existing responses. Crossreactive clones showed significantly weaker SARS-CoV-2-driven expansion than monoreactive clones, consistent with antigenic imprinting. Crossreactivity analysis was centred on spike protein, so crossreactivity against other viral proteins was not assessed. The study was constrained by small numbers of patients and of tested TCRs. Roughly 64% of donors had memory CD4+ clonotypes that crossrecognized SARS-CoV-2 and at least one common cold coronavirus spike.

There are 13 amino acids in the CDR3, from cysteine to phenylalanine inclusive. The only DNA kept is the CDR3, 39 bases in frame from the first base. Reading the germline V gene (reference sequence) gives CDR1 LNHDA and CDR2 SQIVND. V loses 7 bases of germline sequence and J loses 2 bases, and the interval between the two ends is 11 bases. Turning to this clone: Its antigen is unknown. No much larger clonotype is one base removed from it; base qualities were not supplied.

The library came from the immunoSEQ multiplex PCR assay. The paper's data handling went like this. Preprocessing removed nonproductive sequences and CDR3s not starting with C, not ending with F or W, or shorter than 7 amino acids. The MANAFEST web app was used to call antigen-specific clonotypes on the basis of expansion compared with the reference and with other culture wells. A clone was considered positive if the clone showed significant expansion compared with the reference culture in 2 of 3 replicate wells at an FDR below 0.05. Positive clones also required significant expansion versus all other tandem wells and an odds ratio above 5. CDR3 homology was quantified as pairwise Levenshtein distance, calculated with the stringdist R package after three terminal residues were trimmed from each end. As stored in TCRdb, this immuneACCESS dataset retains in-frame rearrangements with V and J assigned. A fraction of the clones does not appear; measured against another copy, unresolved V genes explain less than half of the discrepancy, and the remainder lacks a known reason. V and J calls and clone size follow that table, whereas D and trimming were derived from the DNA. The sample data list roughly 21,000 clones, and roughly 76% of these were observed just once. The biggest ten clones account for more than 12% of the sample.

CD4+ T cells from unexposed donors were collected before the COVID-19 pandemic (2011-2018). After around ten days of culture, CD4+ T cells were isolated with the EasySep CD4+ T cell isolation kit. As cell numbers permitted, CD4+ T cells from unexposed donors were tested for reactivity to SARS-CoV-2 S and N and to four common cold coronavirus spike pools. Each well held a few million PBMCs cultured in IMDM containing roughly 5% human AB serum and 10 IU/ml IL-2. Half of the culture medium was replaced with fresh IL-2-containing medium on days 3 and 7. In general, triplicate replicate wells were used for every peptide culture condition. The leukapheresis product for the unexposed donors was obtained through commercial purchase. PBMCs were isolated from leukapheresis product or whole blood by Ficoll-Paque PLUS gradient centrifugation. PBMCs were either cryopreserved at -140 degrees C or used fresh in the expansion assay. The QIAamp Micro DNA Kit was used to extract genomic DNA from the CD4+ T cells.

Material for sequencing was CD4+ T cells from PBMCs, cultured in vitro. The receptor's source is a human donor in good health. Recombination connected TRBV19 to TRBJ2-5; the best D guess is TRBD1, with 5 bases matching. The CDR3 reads CASNQGRQETQYF. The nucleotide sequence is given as TGTGCCAGTAATCAGGGCCGACAAGAGACCCAGTACTTC.